This TCR beta chain was sequenced during a study of T cells in Graves' hyperthyroidism and ophthalmopathy. Amplified regions were TCR beta CDR3 sequences from RNA transcripts. Carried out on the TCR CDR3, a first-round RT-PCR used the HTBI primer set. TCRdb processed the multiplex PCR reads anew with MiXCR; each CDR3 protein has one entry. The sample gives hundreds of thousands of distinct CDR3 sequences, approximately 15% of which show up once; about 13% is in the top ten. This clonotype was detected many times. The source is a man between 18 and 35 years old with Graves' ophthalmopathy. Material: blood.

CDR3 loop: CASSHGPDIQYF. DNA for the CDR3: TGTGCCAGCAGCCACGGACCTGACATTCAGTACTTC. The genes are TRBV3-1 and TRBJ2-4; D remains ambiguous. This CDR3 is 12 amino acids long. Germline loops: CDR1 LGHDT, CDR2 YNNKEL (reference sequence). The ends were cut back, 3 bases at V and 8 bases at J, with 8 bases in the middle.